A selection of T cell receptor beta chains follows, all from one sample in a study of memory CD4+ T cells and cytomegalovirus serostatus. Clones were sequenced by immunoSEQ multiplex PCR, and TCRdb holds only the in-frame ones, with some missing. The repertoire holds approximately 40,000 clones, with over 70% as singletons. The specimen sequenced was memory CD4+ T cells from blood. The receptors derive from an adult in good health and CMV-seronegative. Both conserved end residues are part of each CDR3. The D gene is left open where the match is weak. Expanded clones are given a class, and other clones once, few, many or no size at all.

TRBD1,TRBJ1-2,TRBV6-5,NA,CATQRTGWRGYTF,TGTGCCACCCAAAGGACAGGGTGGCGTGGCTACACCTTC
TRBD1,TRBJ2-5,TRBV6-1,NA,CASSERGGALSQYF,TGTGCCAGCAGTGAACGAGGGGGCGCTTTGTCCCAGTACTTC
TRBD2,TRBJ2-3,TRBV6-5,NA,CASRAGGSTDTQYF,TGTGCCAGCAGGGCGGGGGGGTCCACAGATACGCAGTATTTT
NA,TRBJ1-6,TRBV19,NA,CASSTNLGEFVPLHF,TGTGCCAGTAGTACAAATCTCGGGGAGTTCGTACCCCTCCACTTT
NA,TRBJ1-4,TRBV28,NA,CASSLRQNEKLFF,TGTGCCAGCAGTTTACGACAGAATGAAAAACTGTTTTTT
NA,TRBJ2-3,TRBV14,NA,CASSHRPDTQYF,TGTGCCAGCAGCCACAGGCCGGATACGCAGTATTTT
NA,TRBJ2-7,TRBV11-2,NA,CASSRTHEQYF,TGTGCCAGCAGCAGGACCCACGAGCAGTACTTC
NA,TRBJ2-3,TRBV2,few,CASSWTQGTQYF,TGTGCCAGCAGTTGGACACAGGGCACGCAGTATTTT
NA,TRBJ1-2,TRBV2,NA,CASTEGRKGYGYTF,TGTGCCAGCACCGAGGGGCGGAAAGGGTATGGCTACACCTTC
NA,TRBJ2-2,TRBV5-1,NA,CASSLELTGELFF,TGCGCCAGCAGCTTGGAACTGACCGGGGAGCTGTTTTTT
NA,TRBJ1-2,TRBV18,NA,CASSLQEDYGYTF,TGTGCCAGCTCGCTACAGGAGGATTATGGCTACACCTTC
NA,TRBJ1-1,TRBV5-1,NA,CASSPSTSPNTEAFF,TGCGCCAGCAGCCCATCTACAAGTCCGAACACTGAAGCTTTCTTT
TRBD2,TRBJ2-7,TRBV2,NA,CASRPGGVHEQYF,TGTGCCAGCAGGCCTGGGGGGGTCCACGAGCAGTACTTC
NA,TRBJ2-6,TRBV27,NA,CASSLTLSGANVLTF,TGTGCCAGCAGTCTAACCCTATCTGGGGCCAACGTCCTGACTTTC
NA,TRBJ2-3,TRBV6-5,NA,CASSYSTGSTDTQYF,TGTGCCAGCAGTTACTCAACAGGGTCCACAGATACGCAGTATTTT
NA,TRBJ1-6,TRBV28,NA,CASSKQGYSPLHF,TGTGCCAGCAGTAAGCAGGGCTATTCACCCCTCCACTTT
NA,TRBJ1-2,TRBV7-9,few,CASGRGGYGYTF,TGTGCCAGCGGACGAGGGGGCTATGGCTACACCTTC
TRBD1,TRBJ1-1,TRBV7-6,NA,CASKRQGGPSEAFF,TGTGCCAGCAAAAGGCAGGGGGGGCCGTCTGAAGCTTTCTTT
TRBD1,TRBJ1-2,TRBV5-1,NA,CASSQTGESGYTF,TGCGCCAGCAGCCAGACAGGGGAGAGTGGCTACACCTTC
NA,TRBJ2-2,TRBV23-1,NA,CASSQPTRWLFF,TGCGCCAGCAGTCAACCTACTCGGTGGCTGTTTTTT
NA,TRBJ1-1,TRBV5-1,NA,CASSFSRGTEAFF,TGCGCCAGCAGCTTCTCAAGGGGGACTGAAGCTTTCTTT
NA,TRBJ1-2,TRBV29-1,NA,CSVESPGRDYGYTF,TGCAGCGTTGAATCCCCCGGGAGGGACTATGGCTACACCTTC
NA,TRBJ2-7,TRBV2,NA,CASRRGGPYEQYF,TGTGCCAGCAGAAGGGGGGGGCCCTACGAGCAGTACTTC
NA,TRBJ1-2,TRBV5-6,NA,CASSARNYGYTF,TGTGCCAGCAGCGCCCGAAACTATGGCTACACCTTC
TRBD2,TRBJ2-7,TRBV9,few,CASSPRLAGGYYEQYF,TGTGCCAGCAGCCCCCGATTAGCGGGGGGGTACTACGAGCAGTACTTC
TRBD1,TRBJ1-1,TRBV5-1,once,CASSQTGATEAFF,TGCGCCAGCTCCCAGACAGGGGCCACTGAAGCTTTCTTT
NA,TRBJ1-2,TRBV5-8,NA,CASSLGQTHYGYTF,TGTGCCAGCAGCTTGGGGCAGACACACTATGGCTACACCTTC
TRBD1,TRBJ1-2,TRBV11-1,NA,CASSFRQGGYTF,TGTGCCAGCAGCTTCCGACAGGGTGGCTACACCTTC
NA,TRBJ2-5,TRBV7-7,NA,CASSLWGPQETQYF,TGTGCTAGCAGCTTGTGGGGGCCCCAAGAGACCCAGTACTTC
NA,TRBJ2-2,TRBV9,NA,CASSVGPSPGELFF,TGTGCCAGCAGCGTGGGACCCTCCCCCGGGGAGCTGTTTTTT